This TCR beta chain was recovered during a study of T-cell memory formation after mild COVID-19. Study findings and constraints: Among CD4+ contracting clones, most were CM and EM, and CD8+ ones EMRA. The authors left the SARS-CoV-2 specificity of second-wave clones peaking on day 37 unconfirmed. Cross-reactive memory apparently joined, as some responding clones appeared in pre-infection memory.

The length of the CDR3 is 14 residues. V was clipped by 4 bases and J by 3 bases, with 12 bases between them. Germline lookup yields CDR1 ENHRY and CDR2 SYGVKD. Points on this clonotype: What it binds is unknown.

TCRdb called the 5' RACE reads again in MiXCR, with one record for every CDR3 protein. The sample shows more than 110,000 distinct CDR3 sequences, 11% to 15% of them seen only once. The rearrangement joins TRBV10-3 to TRBJ2-5; D unclear. The TCR sequence derives from an adult woman who had mild COVID-19 (a few samples of this study predate the infection). Cell type and time point are not known. Sequenced input: PBMCs or a T cell subset sorted from them (not recorded which). CDR3 in amino acids: CAISAVDTKETQYF. The CDR3 nucleotides read TGTGCCATCAGTGCTGTGGATACAAAAGAGACCCAGTACTTC.